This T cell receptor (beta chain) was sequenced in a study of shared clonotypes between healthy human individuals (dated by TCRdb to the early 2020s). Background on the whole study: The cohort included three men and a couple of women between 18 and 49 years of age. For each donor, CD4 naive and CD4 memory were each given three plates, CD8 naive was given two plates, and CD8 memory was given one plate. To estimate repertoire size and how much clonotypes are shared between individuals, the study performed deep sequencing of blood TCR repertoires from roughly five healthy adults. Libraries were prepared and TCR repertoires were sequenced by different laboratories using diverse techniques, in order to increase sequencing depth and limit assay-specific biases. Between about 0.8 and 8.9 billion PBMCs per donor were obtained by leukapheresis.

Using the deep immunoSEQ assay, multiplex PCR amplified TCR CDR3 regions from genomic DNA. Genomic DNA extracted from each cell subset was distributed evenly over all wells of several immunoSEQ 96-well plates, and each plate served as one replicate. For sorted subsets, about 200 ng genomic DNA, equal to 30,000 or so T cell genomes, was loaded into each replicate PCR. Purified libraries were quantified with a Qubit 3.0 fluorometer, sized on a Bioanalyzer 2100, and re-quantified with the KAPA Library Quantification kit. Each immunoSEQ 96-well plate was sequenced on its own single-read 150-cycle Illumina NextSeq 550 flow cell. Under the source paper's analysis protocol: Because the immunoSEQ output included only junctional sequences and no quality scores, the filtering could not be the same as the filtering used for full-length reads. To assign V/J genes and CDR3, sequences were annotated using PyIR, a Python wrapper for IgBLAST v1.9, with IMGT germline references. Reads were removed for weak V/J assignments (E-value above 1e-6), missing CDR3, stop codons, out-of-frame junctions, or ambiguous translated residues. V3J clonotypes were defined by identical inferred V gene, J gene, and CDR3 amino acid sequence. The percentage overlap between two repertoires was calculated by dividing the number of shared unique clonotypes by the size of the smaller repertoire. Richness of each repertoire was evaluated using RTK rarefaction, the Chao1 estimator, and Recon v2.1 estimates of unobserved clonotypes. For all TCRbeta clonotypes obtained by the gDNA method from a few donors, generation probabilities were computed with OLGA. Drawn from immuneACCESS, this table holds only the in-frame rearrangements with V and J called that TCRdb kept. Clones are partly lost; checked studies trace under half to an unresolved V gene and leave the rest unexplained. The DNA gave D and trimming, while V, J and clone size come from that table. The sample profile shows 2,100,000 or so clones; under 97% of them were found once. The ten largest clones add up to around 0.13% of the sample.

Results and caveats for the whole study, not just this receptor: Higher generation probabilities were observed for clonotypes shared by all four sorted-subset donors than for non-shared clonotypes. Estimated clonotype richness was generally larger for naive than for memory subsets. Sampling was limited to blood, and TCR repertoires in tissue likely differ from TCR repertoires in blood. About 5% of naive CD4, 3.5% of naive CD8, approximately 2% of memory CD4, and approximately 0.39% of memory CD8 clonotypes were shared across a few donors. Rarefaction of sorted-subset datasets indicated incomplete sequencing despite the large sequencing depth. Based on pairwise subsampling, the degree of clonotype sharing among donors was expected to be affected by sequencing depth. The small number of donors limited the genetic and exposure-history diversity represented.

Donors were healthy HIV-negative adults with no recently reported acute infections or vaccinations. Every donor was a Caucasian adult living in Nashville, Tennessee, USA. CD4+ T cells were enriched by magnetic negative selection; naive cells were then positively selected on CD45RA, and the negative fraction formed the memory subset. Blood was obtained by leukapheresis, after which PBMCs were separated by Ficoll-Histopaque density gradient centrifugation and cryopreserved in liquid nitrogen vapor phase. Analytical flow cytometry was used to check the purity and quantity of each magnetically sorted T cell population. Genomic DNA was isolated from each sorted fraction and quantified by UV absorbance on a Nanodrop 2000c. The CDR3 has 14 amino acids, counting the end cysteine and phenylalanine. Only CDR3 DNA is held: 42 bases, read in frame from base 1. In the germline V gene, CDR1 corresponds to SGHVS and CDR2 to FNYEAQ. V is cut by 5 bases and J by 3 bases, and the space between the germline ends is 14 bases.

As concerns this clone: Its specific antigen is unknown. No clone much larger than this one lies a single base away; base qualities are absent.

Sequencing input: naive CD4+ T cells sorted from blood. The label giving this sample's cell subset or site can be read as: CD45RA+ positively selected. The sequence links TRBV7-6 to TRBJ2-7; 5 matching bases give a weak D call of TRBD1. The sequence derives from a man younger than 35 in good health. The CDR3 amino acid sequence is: CASSPGHLHYEQYF. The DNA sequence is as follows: TGTGCCAGCAGCCCTGGACACCTCCACTACGAGCAGTACTTC.